This entry lists 10 T cell receptor beta chains sequenced from one sample in a study of T-cell memory formation after mild COVID-19. TCRdb passed the 5' RACE reads through MiXCR, listing each CDR3 protein once. The sample holds 530,000 or so distinct CDR3 sequences; approximately 15% are singletons and the top ten take about 8.1%. The sample taken for sequencing was PBMCs or a T cell subset sorted from them (not recorded which). The source of these receptors is an adult woman who had mild COVID-19 (a few samples of this study predate the infection). Cell type and time point are not known.

This clonotype was seen a few times. The V call is TRBV7-3, the J call TRBJ2-5; perhaps D is TRBD1 or TRBD2 (5 bases each). Germline V gene lookup returns CDR1 SGHTA and CDR2 FQGTGA. The CDR3 totals 13 residues. V shed 5 bases and J shed 9 bases, with 16 bases lying between them. The CDR3 loop reads CASSPGPTQAQYF. CDR3 sequence (DNA): TGTGCCAGCAGCCCGGGGCCGACCCAAGCCCAGTACTTC.

The rearrangement links TRBV29-1 to TRBJ2-2, with D possibly being TRBD1 (6 bases). CDR1 is SQVTM and CDR2 is ANQGSEA in the germline V gene. V was trimmed by 5 bases and J by 1 base, leaving 11 bases between them. The CDR3 sequence is 14 residues long. The CDR3 spells CSVRQAKNTGELFF. In nucleotides, the CDR3 is TGCAGCGTTCGACAGGCAAAGAACACCGGGGAGCTGTTTTTT.

The chain combines TRBV15 with TRBJ2-7; the match to TRBD1 covers 9 bases. From germline, CDR1 is LNHNV and CDR2 YYDKDF (reference sequence). J gave up 1 base and V 0 bases, and 7 bases lay outside the gene matches. The CDR3 consists of 17 residues. The CDR3 loop is CATSRDLGQGGSYEQYF. The CDR3 DNA follows: TGTGCCACCAGCAGAGATCTGGGACAGGGCGGATCCTACGAGCAGTACTTC.

The table lists this clonotype with a few counts. This chain joins TRBV5-1 and TRBJ2-5; the match to TRBD2 covers 11 bases. This CDR3 comprises 17 residues. The V and J ends lost 0 bases and 5 bases, in that order; junction bases with no gene match: 9. Germline CDR1 and CDR2: SGHRS and YFSETQ. CDR3 bases: TGCGCCAGCAGCTTGGCCCCCCTAGCGGGAGGTCGGGAGACCCAGTACTTC. Translated: CASSLAPLAGGRETQYF.

Only a few counts were recorded for this clonotype. The V and J genes are TRBV5-1 and TRBJ2-6, with unresolved D. V lost 4 bases to trimming and J lost 1 base, with 15 bases between them. This CDR3 has 17 residues. CDR1 is SGHRS and CDR2 is YFSETQ in the germline V gene. This CDR3 is CASSLPRTASGANVLTF. The CDR3 bases are TGCGCCAGCAGCCTCCCCCGGACCGCGTCTGGGGCCAACGTCCTGACTTTC.

This rearrangement joins TRBV6-1 to TRBJ1-2; no clear D gene. V was shortened by 7 bases and J by 8 bases, with 17 bases between the two germline ends. CDR1 and CDR2 (germline): MNHNS, SASEGT. The CDR3 sequence is 13 residues long. CDR3 region: CASKRTPPEGYTF. As DNA, the CDR3 is TGTGCCAGCAAAAGGACCCCCCCGGAGGGCTACACCTTC.

The rearrangement joins TRBV29-1 to TRBJ2-1; D possibly matches TRBD1 or TRBD2 (6 bases each). Germline CDR1 reads SQVTM; CDR2 reads ANQGSEA. CDR3 length: 14 residues. V was shortened by 1 base and J by 9 bases, with 16 bases between the two germline ends. In DNA form, the CDR3 reads TGCAGCGTTGAAGTTACGCTAGGGGGAGGTGAGCAGTTCTTC. Encoded protein: CSVEVTLGGGEQFF.

J is TRBJ1-1 and V is TRBV19; the D gene is possibly TRBD1 (6 bases). This CDR3 spans 14 amino acids. Germline V gene data show CDR1 as LNHDA and CDR2 as SQIVND (reference sequence). Trimming took 5 bases from V and 6 from J, leaving 16 bases between them. The CDR3 loop is CASSGPGGASEAFF. DNA of the CDR3: TGTGCCAGTAGTGGCCCCGGGGGGGCCTCTGAAGCTTTCTTT.

The chain uses TRBV20-1 and TRBJ2-2; D is unresolved. The CDR3 totals 14 residues. Germline CDR1 DFQATT, CDR2 SNEGSKA (reference sequence). V was shortened by 2 bases and J by 2 bases, with 9 bases between the two germline ends. Here the CDR3 reads CSARPGRNTGELFF. The CDR3 nucleotides read TGCAGTGCTAGACCGGGCAGAAACACCGGGGAGCTGTTTTTT.

This clonotype was observed a few times. The chain recombines TRBV20-1 with TRBJ2-7; 9 nucleotides agree with TRBD2. CDR3 size: 16 residues. CDR1 is DFQATT, CDR2 SNEGSKA, per germline (reference sequence). Trimming at V came to 5 bases and at J to 3 bases, leaving 14 bases not matched to a gene. CDR3 sequence: CSAESTLAGAIYEQYF. The DNA for the CDR3 is TGCAGTGCTGAATCCACCTTAGCGGGAGCGATCTACGAGCAGTACTTC.